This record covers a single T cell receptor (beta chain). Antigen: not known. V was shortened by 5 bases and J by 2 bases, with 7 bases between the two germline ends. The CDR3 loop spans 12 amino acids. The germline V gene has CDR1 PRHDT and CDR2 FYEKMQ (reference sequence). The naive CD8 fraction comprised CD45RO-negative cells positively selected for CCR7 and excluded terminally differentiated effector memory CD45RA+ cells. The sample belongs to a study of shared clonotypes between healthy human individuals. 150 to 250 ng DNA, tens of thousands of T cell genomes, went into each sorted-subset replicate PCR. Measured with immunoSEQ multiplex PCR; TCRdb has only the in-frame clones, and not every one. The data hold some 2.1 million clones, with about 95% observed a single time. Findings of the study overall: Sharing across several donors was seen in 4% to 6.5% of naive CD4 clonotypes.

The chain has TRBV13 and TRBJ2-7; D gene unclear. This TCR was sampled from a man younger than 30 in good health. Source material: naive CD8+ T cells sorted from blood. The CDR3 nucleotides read TGTGCCAGCAGCCAAGAGCCCTACGAGCAGTACTTC. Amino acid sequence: CASSQEPYEQYF.